This TCR beta chain was retrieved from a study of T cells in Graves' hyperthyroidism and ophthalmopathy. The table lists this clonotype with a few counts. CDR3 size: 16 residues. The V gene lost 5 bases and the J gene lost 4 bases, with 18 bases spanning the gap. Germline V gene sequence: CDR1 MNHEY, CDR2 SMNVEV (reference sequence). Amplified TCR beta CDR3 regions derived from RNA transcripts. First-round RT-PCR targeting the TCR CDR3 was performed with the HTBI primer set. In TCRdb, the multiplex PCR reads were re-called with MiXCR into one record per CDR3 protein. The sample lists approximately 370,000 distinct CDR3 sequences, 14% to 15% occurring once.

The sequence was collected from a woman in her twenties or thirties with Graves' hyperthyroidism. Sample: blood. The J gene is TRBJ1-5, the V gene TRBV27, with a possible D match to TRBD1 (6 bases). CDR3 residues: CASSPGTTVGNQPQHF. CDR3 nucleotides: TGTGCCAGCAGTCCGGGGACAACTGTCGGGAATCAGCCCCAGCATTTT.